Below, one T cell receptor delta chain is given with its context. The protein held in TCRdb is that of a much larger clone and does not match this DNA's translation at residue 9, likely because of a read error; the protein shown is translated from the DNA. The data are from a study of gamma-delta T cells after stem cell transplantation. TCRdb reapplied CATT to the RT-PCR reads. The table includes 2,000 to 2,500 delta-chain clones, around 3.1% detected once. Germline loops: CDR1 GEAIGNYY, CDR2 EKD. V lost 0 bases and J lost 7; bases outside the gene matches: 5. This CDR3 has 15 amino acids. J is TRDJ2 and V is TRDV2, with 9 positions matching TRDD3. This TCR came from a human donor. It is not recorded whose cells these are; they may come from a transplant donor. Sequences were obtained from gamma-delta T cells. Written as DNA, the CDR3 is TGTGCCTGTGACACCGCTGGGGGATGCAGAGCACAACTCTTCTTT. Protein sequence: CACDTAGGCRAQLFF.